This record looks at one T cell receptor beta chain sequence and its context. This sample was taken from a study of T-cell reconstitution after alpha-beta-depleted transplantation in children. V lost 0 bases to trimming and J lost 2 bases, with 11 bases between them. The CDR3 runs 15 residues. Using unique molecular identifiers, the investigators prepared the TCRbeta library. Via MiXCR, TCRdb re-called the PCR reads, giving one row per CDR3 protein. This sample has some 340,000 distinct CDR3 sequences, with 10% found just once. The chain links TRBV12-3 or TRBV12-4 to TRBJ2-7, with D tentatively TRBD2 (7 bases). The clonotype originates from a human donor who donated a stem cell graft to a child with acute lymphoblastic leukemia. The material was PBMCs from the stem cell graft donor, obtained from the stem cell graft. The DNA of the CDR3 is TGTGCCAGCAGTTTAGCCGGGGGGCGGGCCTACGAGCAGTACTTC. Translation: CASSLAGGRAYEQYF.